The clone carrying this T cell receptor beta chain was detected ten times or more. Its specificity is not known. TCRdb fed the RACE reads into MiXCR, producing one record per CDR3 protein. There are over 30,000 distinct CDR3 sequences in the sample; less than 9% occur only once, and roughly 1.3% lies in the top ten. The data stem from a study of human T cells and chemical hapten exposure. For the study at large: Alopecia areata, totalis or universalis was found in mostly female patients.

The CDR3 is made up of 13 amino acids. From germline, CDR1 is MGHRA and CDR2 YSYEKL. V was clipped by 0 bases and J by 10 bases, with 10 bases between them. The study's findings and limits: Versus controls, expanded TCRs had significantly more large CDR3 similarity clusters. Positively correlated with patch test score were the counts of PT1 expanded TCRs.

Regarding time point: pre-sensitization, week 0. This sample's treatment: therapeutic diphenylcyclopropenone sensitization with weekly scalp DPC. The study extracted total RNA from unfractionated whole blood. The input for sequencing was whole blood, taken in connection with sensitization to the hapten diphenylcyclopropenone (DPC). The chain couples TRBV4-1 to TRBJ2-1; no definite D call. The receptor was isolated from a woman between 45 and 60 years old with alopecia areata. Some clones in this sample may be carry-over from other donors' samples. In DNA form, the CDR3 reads TGCGCCAGCAGCCAAGATGCCTTTATGGAGCAGTTCTTC. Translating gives CASSQDAFMEQFF.